One and the same sample provided the 21 T cell receptor beta chains below, sequenced in a study of blood T cell repertoires in COVID-19. Assay used: immunoSEQ multiplex PCR; TCRdb lists only in-frame clones, some missing. The sample gives under 200,000 clones, 60% to 85% of which show up once; about 8.3% is in the top ten. Sequencing was performed on peripheral blood. These receptors all stem from a man aged 55-75 years with acute or convalescent COVID-19.

The V gene is TRBV28, the J gene TRBJ1-5; D uncertain. The CDR3 is 13 residues long. CDR1 is MDHEN and CDR2 is SYDVKM in the germline V gene. Trimming stripped 3 bases from V and 2 bases from J, with 5 bases between. The CDR3, as DNA: TGTGCCAGCAGTTTTCCAGGCAATCAGCCCCAGCATTTT. This gives the protein CASSFPGNQPQHF.

Only a few counts were recorded for this clone. The rearrangement links TRBV24-1 to TRBJ2-3; TRBD1 agrees at 8 bases. The CDR3 covers 15 residues. Germline V CDR1 and CDR2: KGHDR, SFDVKD. V dropped 7 bases and J dropped 2; count of bases not matched to a gene: 7. The CDR3 nucleotides read TGTGCCACCAGATCAAGGACAGGGTCCACAGATACGCAGTATTTT. This sequence encodes CATRSRTGSTDTQYF.

The chain couples TRBV6-1 to TRBJ1-2; D is unresolved. CDR1 MNHNS and CDR2 SASEGT come from the germline V gene. This CDR3 is built from 16 residues. V was shortened by 4 bases and J by 1 base, with 16 bases between the two germline ends. CDR3 sequence (DNA): TGTGCCAGCAGTGGGATCGGTGAACTACTTAACTATGGCTACACCTTC. Residues: CASSGIGELLNYGYTF.

This clone came up once. The chain carries TRBV7-9 and TRBJ1-2; D might be TRBD1 (5 bases). CDR1 SEHNR and CDR2 FQNEAQ come from the germline V gene (reference sequence). This CDR3 contains 12 residues. Trimming pared 0 bases from V and 7 bases from J, leaving 6 bases between. The DNA of the CDR3 is TGTGCCAGCAGCTTAGCGGGGGGTGGCTACACCTTC. Amino acid sequence: CASSLAGGGYTF.

This chain uses TRBV7-2 with TRBJ1-5; D remains unclear. V shed 7 bases and J shed 5 bases, with 12 bases lying between them. The CDR3 covers 13 residues. The germline V gene encodes CDR1 SGHTA and CDR2 FQGNSA. CDR3 protein: CASTRRRDQPQHF. The DNA for the CDR3 is TGTGCCAGCACCCGAAGGAGGGATCAGCCCCAGCATTTT.

The chain uses TRBV5-1 and TRBJ2-2; D is unclear. The CDR3 loop spans 13 amino acids. Trimming pared 2 bases from V and 5 bases from J, leaving 7 bases between. Looked up from germline, CDR1 is SGHRS and CDR2 is YFSETQ. The CDR3 DNA is TGCGCCAGCAGCTTACCAGTAACCGGGGAGCTGTTTTTT. This encodes CASSLPVTGELFF.

The V gene is TRBV3-1 (or the pseudogene TRBV3-2), the J gene TRBJ1-3, with unresolved D. CDR1 and CDR2 from the germline V gene are LGHDT and YNNKEL (reference sequence). The CDR3 has 13 residues. V lost 4 bases and J 1 base, leaving 5 bases between the germline ends. The CDR3 sequence: CASSPLSGNTIYF. The DNA for the CDR3 is TGTGCCAGCAGCCCCCTATCTGGAAACACCATATATTTT.

The chain combines TRBV5-6 with TRBJ1-1, with 10 bases fitting TRBD1. The V and J ends lost 3 bases and 3 bases, in that order; junction bases with no gene match: 14. The V gene's germline CDR1 is SGHDT and CDR2 YYEEEE. The CDR3 runs 18 residues. CDR3 in amino acids: CASSSPGQGLLRDTEAFF. CDR3 DNA: TGTGCCAGCAGCTCCCCGGGACAGGGGCTTCTACGGGACACTGAAGCTTTCTTT.

V gene TRBV6-5 combines with J gene TRBJ1-1; 7 bases are shared with TRBD1. The CDR3 is made up of 14 amino acids. Germline lookup yields CDR1 MNHEY and CDR2 SVGAGI. J lost 4 bases, V lost 2 bases, and 4 bases had no gene match. Written as DNA, the CDR3 is TGTGCCAGCAGTTACGGGAACAGGGGCACTGAAGCTTTCTTT. Protein: CASSYGNRGTEAFF.

This chain joins TRBV6-5 and TRBJ2-6, with D possibly being TRBD2 (5 bases). The germline V and J ends were trimmed by 5 bases and 4 bases, with 9 bases remaining between them. The CDR3 length is 14 residues. The germline V gene encodes CDR1 MNHEY and CDR2 SVGAGI. CDR3 sequence: CASSPSGGANVLTF. The CDR3 DNA sequence: TGTGCCAGCAGTCCCTCGGGAGGGGCCAACGTCCTGACTTTC.

The rearrangement joins TRBV5-6 to TRBJ2-7; 8 bases align to TRBD1. Germline assignment: CDR1 SGHDT and CDR2 YYEEEE. The CDR3 contains 15 residues. V lost 0 bases and J lost 3; bases outside the gene matches: 5. Here the CDR3 reads CASSLAGQGLYEQYF. The CDR3 region has the DNA TGTGCCAGCAGCTTGGCTGGACAGGGCCTCTACGAGCAGTACTTC.

The CDR3 bases are TGTGCCAGTAGTACCCCTGGGGACAGGCGAAGCACAGATACGCAGTATTTT. It translates to CASSTPGDRRSTDTQYF. The chain carries TRBV19 and TRBJ2-3, with TRBD1 matching over 8 bases. Trimming cost V 4 bases and J 0 bases; bases outside gene matches: 9. The CDR3 has 17 residues. Germline lookup yields CDR1 LNHDA and CDR2 SQIVND (reference sequence).

The sample holds a few counts of this clone. J is TRBJ1-1 and V is TRBV19, with TRBD1 matching over 8 bases. V lost 8 bases, J lost 5 bases, and 7 bases stayed unmatched. From germline, CDR1 is LNHDA and CDR2 SQIVND (reference sequence). The CDR3 sequence is 13 residues long. Here the CDR3 reads CASADRAGTEAFF. The DNA of the CDR3 is TGTGCCAGTGCGGACAGGGCAGGGACTGAAGCTTTCTTT.

This clone was counted once. The V gene is TRBV2, the J gene TRBJ1-5; D is possibly TRBD1 (6 bases). V dropped 4 bases and J dropped 0 bases, with 19 bases sitting between them. The CDR3 totals 18 residues. Germline V lookup: CDR1 SNHLY, CDR2 FYNNEI. The CDR3 region is CASSVETGGRYSNQPQHF. The CDR3 nucleotides are TGTGCCAGCAGTGTGGAGACAGGTGGCCGTTATAGCAATCAGCCCCAGCATTTT.

The J gene is TRBJ1-1, the V gene TRBV11-1; TRBD1 is a possible D gene (6 bases). CDR3 size: 13 residues. V was trimmed by 5 bases and J by 3 bases, leaving 10 bases between them. Germline CDR1 is SGHAT and CDR2 is FQDESV (reference sequence). The CDR3 spells CASSRNRDTEAFF. In nucleotides, the CDR3 is TGTGCCAGCAGCCGGAACAGGGACACTGAAGCTTTCTTT.

The chain employs TRBV5-4 and TRBJ1-1; D unresolved. V gave up 0 bases and J gave up 8 bases, with 11 bases separating them. The germline CDR1 and CDR2 sequences are SGHNT and YYREEE (reference sequence). There are 13 residues in the CDR3. In DNA, the CDR3 is TGTGCCAGCAGCTTGGGAAGCCGGGGAGAAGCTTTCTTT. Protein: CASSLGSRGEAFF.

The chain combines TRBV5-1 with TRBJ1-2, with 7 bases aligning to TRBD1. This CDR3 has 14 amino acids. With 5 bases clipped from V and 2 bases from J, the junction kept 6 bases outside the gene matches. Germline V gene data show CDR1 as SGHRS and CDR2 as YFSETQ. CDR3 DNA sequence: TGCGCCAGCAGGATGGAACAGGGGAACTATGGCTACACCTTC. This gives the protein CASRMEQGNYGYTF.

The chain is built from TRBV7-2 and TRBJ1-3, with TRBD1 matching over 8 bases. V lost 3 bases, J lost 3 bases, and 4 bases stayed unmatched. Germline CDR1 reads SGHTA; CDR2 reads FQGNSA. This CDR3 is 15 amino acids long. The CDR3 here is CASSFQGAIGNTIYF. The CDR3 DNA sequence: TGTGCCAGCAGCTTCCAGGGGGCGATTGGAAACACCATATATTTT.

This clone was counted at least ten times. V usage is TRBV19 and J usage is TRBJ1-1; the D is unclear. Germline loops: CDR1 LNHDA, CDR2 SQIVND (reference sequence). The CDR3 extends over 13 amino acids. The V end lost 3 bases, the J end lost 5 bases, and 10 bases lay between the germline ends. The CDR3 loop reads CASSIFLATEAFF. The CDR3 DNA is TGTGCCAGTAGTATCTTTCTCGCGACTGAAGCTTTCTTT.

The CDR3 region is CASSLWPWTGGGVEQETQYF. The CDR3 DNA is TGTGCCAGCAGTTTATGGCCGTGGACAGGGGGAGGGGTGGAGCAAGAGACCCAGTACTTC. The J gene is TRBJ2-5, the V gene TRBV28, with TRBD1 identical over 10 bases. V lost 0 bases to trimming and J lost 2 bases; unmatched junction nucleotides: 15. This CDR3 contains 20 residues. Germline assignment: CDR1 MDHEN and CDR2 SYDVKM.

This clone was recorded only once. The V call is TRBV13, the J call TRBJ1-2; D possibly corresponds to TRBD1 (6 bases). The V end lost 3 bases, the J end lost 2 bases, and 10 bases lay between the germline ends. Per germline, CDR1 PRHDT and CDR2 FYEKMQ (reference sequence). There are 14 residues in the CDR3. The CDR3: CASSFRGANYGYTF. CDR3 coding DNA: TGTGCCAGCAGCTTCCGGGGGGCCAACTATGGCTACACCTTC. The full variable domain, rest sourced from reference TRBV13 and TRBJ1-2, is AAGVIQSPRHLIKEKRETATLKCYPIPRHDTVYWYQQGPGQDPQFLISFYEKMQSDKGSIPDRFSAQQFSDYHSELNMSSLELGDSALYFCASSFRGANYGYTFGSGTRLTVV.